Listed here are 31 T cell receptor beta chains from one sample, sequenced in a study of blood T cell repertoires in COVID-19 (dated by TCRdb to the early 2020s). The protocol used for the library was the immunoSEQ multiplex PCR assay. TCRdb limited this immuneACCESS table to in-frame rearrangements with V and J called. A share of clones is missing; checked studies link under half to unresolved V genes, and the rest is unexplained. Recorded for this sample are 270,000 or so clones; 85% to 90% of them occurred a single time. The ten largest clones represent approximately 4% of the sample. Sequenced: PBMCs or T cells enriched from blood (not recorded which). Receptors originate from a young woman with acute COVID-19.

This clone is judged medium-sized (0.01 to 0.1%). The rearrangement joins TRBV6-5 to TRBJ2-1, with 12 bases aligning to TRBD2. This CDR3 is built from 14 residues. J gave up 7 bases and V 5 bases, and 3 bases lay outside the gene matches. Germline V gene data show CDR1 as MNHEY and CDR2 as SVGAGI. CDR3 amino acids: CASSTSGRSNEQFF. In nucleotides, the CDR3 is TGTGCCAGCAGTACTAGCGGGAGGTCGAATGAGCAGTTCTTC.

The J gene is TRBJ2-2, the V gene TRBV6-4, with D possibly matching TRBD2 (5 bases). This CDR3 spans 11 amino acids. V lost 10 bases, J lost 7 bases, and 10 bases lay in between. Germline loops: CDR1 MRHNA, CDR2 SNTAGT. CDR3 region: CATLGGGELFF. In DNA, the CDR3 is TGTGCCACCTTAGGAGGCGGGGAGCTGTTTTTT.

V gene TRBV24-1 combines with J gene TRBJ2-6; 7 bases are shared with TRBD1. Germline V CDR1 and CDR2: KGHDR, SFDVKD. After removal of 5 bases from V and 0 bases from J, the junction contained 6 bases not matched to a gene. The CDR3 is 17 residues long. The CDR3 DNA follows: TGTGCCACCAGTGCGGGACAGTTTTTCTCTGGGGCCAACGTCCTGACTTTC. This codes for CATSAGQFFSGANVLTF.

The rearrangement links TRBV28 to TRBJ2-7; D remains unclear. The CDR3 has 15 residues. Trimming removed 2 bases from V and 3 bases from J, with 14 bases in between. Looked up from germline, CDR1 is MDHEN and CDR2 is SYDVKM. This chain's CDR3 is CASSLQIGPFYEQYF. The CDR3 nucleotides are TGTGCCAGCAGTTTACAGATTGGCCCCTTCTACGAGCAGTACTTC.

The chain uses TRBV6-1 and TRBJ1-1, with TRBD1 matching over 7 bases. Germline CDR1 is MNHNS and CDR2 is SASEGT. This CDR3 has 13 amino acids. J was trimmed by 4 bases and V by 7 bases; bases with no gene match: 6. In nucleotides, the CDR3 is TGTGCCAGCACCGGGCAGGGGGGCACTGAAGCTTTCTTT. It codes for CASTGQGGTEAFF.

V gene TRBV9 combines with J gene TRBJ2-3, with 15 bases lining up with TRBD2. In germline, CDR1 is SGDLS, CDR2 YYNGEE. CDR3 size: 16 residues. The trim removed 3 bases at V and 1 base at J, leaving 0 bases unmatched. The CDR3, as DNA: TGTGCCAGCAGCGGGACTAGCGGGAGGGGCACAGATACGCAGTATTTT. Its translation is CASSGTSGRGTDTQYF.

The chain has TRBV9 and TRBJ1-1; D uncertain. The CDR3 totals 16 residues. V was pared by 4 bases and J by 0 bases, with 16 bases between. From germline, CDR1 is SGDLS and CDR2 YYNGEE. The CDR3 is CASSFRTDSMNTEAFF. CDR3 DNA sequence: TGTGCCAGCAGCTTCCGGACTGATTCAATGAACACTGAAGCTTTCTTT.

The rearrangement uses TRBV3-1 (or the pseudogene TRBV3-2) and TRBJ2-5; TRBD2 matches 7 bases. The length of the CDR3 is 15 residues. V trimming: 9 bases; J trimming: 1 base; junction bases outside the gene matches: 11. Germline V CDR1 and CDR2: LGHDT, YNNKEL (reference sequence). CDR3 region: CASKRWDYIQETQYF. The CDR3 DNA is TGTGCCAGTAAGCGCTGGGACTATATCCAAGAGACCCAGTACTTC.

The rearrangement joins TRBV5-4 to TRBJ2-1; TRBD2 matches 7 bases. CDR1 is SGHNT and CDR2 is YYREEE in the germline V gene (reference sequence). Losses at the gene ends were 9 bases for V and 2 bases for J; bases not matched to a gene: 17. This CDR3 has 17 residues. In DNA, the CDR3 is TGTGCCACCGCGGTGGGTACGGGCGGGAGCCCCTACAATGAGCAGTTCTTC. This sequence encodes CATAVGTGGSPYNEQFF.

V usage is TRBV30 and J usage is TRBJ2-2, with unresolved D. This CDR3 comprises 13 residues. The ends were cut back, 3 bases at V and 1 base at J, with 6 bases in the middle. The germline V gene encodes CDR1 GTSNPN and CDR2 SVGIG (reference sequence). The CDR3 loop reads CAWRWQNTGELFF. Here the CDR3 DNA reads TGTGCCTGGAGGTGGCAGAACACCGGGGAGCTGTTTTTT.

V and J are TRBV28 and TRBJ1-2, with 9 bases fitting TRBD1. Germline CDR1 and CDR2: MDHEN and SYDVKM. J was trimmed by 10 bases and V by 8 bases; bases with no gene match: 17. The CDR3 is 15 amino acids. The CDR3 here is CASLGGSQGANSYTF. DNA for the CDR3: TGTGCCAGCCTTGGTGGGTCACAGGGGGCTAATTCCTACACCTTC.

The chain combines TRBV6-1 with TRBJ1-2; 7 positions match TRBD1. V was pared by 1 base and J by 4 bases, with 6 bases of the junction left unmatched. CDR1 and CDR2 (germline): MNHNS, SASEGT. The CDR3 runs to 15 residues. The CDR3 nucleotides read TGTGCCAGCAGTGAAGAGGGACAGCCTTTCTATGGCTACACCTTC. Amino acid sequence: CASSEEGQPFYGYTF.

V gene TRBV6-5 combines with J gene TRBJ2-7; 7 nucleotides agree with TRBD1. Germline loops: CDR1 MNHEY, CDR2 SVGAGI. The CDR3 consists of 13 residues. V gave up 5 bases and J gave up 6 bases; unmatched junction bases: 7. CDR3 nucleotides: TGTGCCAGCAGTCACGGACAGGTTCGCGAGCAGTACTTC. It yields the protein CASSHGQVREQYF.

The CDR3 DNA reads as TGTGCCAGCAGACAGGGTGGTTCACCCCTCCACTTT. Protein sequence: CASRQGGSPLHF. This chain uses TRBV6-5 with TRBJ1-6; D might be TRBD1 (6 bases). CDR1 and CDR2 (germline): MNHEY, SVGAGI. V gave up 6 bases and J gave up 9 bases, with 9 bases separating them. This CDR3 is 12 amino acids long.

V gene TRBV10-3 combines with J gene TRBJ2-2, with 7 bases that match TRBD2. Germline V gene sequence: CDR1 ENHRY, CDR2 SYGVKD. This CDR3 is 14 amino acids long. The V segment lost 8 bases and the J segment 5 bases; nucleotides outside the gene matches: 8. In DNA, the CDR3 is TGTGCCATCCCGCGGGAGATGGAGACCGGGGAGCTGTTTTTT. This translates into CAIPREMETGELFF.

The CDR3 loop is CASRTTGSNQPQHF. In nucleotides, the CDR3 is TGTGCCAGCAGAACGACAGGTAGCAATCAGCCCCAGCATTTT. The gene calls are TRBV28 and TRBJ1-5, with D possibly matching TRBD1 (6 bases). The germline gives CDR1 MDHEN, CDR2 SYDVKM. The CDR3 covers 14 residues. V lost 6 bases to trimming and J lost 0 bases, with 9 bases between them.

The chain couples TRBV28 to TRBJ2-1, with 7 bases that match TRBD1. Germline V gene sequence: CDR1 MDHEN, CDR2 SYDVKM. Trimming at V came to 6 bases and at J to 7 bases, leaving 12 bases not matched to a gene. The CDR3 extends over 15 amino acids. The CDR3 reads CASSSPGQGDNEQFF. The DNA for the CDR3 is TGTGCCAGCAGCTCACCTGGGCAGGGGGATAATGAGCAGTTCTTC.

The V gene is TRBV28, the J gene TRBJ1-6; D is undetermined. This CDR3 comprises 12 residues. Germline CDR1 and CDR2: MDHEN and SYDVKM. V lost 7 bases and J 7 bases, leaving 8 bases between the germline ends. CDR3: CASKLGNSPLHF. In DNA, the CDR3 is TGTGCCAGCAAACTCGGGAATTCACCCCTCCACTTT.

Here the CDR3 reads CASSIGGTGGIYGYTF. The CDR3 nucleotides are TGCGCCAGCAGCATAGGAGGGACAGGGGGTATCTATGGCTACACCTTC. V usage is TRBV5-1 and J usage is TRBJ1-2, with TRBD1 matching over 11 bases. This CDR3 comprises 16 residues. Per the germline V gene, CDR1 is SGHRS and CDR2 is YFSETQ. V gave up 4 bases and J gave up 4 bases; unmatched junction bases: 9. Full variable domain (missing parts from reference TRBV5-1 and TRBJ1-2): KAGVTQTPRYLIKTRGQQVTLSCSPISGHRSVSWYQQTPGQGLQFLFEYFSETQRNKGNFPGRFSGRQFSNSRSEMNVSTLELGDSALYLCASSIGGTGGIYGYTFGSGTRLTVV.

As DNA, the CDR3 is TGTGCCACCAGCAGAGATTCGGTTCCTGAAAAACTGTTTTTT. Protein: CATSRDSVPEKLFF. V is TRBV15 and J is TRBJ1-4; D call uncertain. V gave up 0 bases and J gave up 7 bases, with 9 bases separating them. CDR3 length equals 14 residues. Germline-derived CDR1 and CDR2 are LNHNV and YYDKDF (reference sequence).

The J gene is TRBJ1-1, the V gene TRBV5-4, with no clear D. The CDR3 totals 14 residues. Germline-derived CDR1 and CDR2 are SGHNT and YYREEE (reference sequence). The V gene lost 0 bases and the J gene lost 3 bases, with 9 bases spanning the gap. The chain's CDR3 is CASSLEWSDTEAFF. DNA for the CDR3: TGTGCCAGCAGCTTGGAATGGTCGGACACTGAAGCTTTCTTT.

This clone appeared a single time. As DNA, the CDR3 is TGCAGTGCGCCAACTAGCGCCTCTTCGTATTTT. Protein product: CSAPTSASSYF. The genes are TRBV20-1 and TRBJ2-3, with 7 bases identical to TRBD2. The CDR3 runs to 11 residues. CDR1 DFQATT and CDR2 SNEGSKA come from the germline V gene (reference sequence). Trimming took 6 bases from V and 14 from J; bases not matched to a gene: 11.

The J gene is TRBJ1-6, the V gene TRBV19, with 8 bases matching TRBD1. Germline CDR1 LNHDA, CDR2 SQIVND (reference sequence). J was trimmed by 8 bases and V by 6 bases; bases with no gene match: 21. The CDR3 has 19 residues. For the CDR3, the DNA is TGTGCCAGTAGGAAACCATCCGCAATGACAGGGGTGGGGGATTCACCCCTCCACTTT. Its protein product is CASRKPSAMTGVGDSPLHF.

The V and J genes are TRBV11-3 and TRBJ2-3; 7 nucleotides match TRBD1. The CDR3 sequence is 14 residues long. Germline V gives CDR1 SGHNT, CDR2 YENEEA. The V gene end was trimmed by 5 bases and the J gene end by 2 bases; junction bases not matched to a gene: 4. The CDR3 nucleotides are TGTGCCAGCAGCGAGGGACAGTACACAGATACGCAGTATTTT. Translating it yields CASSEGQYTDTQYF. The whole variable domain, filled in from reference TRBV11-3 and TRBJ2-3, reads EAGVVQSPRYKIIEKKQPVAFWCNPISGHNTLYWYLQNLGQGPELLIRYENEEAVDDSQLPKDRFSAERLKGVDSTLKIQPAELGDSAVYLCASSEGQYTDTQYFGPGTRLTVL.

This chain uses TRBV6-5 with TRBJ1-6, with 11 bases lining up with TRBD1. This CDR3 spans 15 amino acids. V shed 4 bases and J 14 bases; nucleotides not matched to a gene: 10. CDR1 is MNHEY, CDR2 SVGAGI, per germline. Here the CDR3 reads CASSSGQGVPSALHF. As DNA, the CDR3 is TGTGCCAGCAGTTCGGGACAGGGGGTCCCCTCGGCCCTCCACTTT.

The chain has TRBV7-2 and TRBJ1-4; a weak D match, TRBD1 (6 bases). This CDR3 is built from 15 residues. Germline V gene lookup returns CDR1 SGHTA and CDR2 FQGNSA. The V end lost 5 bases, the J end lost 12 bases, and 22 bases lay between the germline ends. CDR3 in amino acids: CASSPATGLQEELFF. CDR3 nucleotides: TGTGCCAGCAGCCCTGCGACAGGCCTTCAAGAGGAACTGTTTTTT. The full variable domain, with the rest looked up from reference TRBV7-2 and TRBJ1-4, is GAGVSQSPSNKVTEKGKDVELRCDPISGHTALYWYRQSLGQGLEFLIYFQGNSAPDKSGLPSDRFSAERTGGSVSTLTIQRTQQEDSAVYLCASSPATGLQEELFFGSGTQLSVL.

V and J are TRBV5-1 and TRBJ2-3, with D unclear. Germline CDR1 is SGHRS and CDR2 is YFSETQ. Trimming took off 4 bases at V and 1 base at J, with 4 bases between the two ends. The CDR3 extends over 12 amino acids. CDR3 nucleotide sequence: TGCGCCAGCAGCGCGGGCACAGATACGCAGTATTTT. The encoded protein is CASSAGTDTQYF. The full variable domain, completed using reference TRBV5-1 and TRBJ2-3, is KAGVTQTPRYLIKTRGQQVTLSCSPISGHRSVSWYQQTPGQGLQFLFEYFSETQRNKGNFPGRFSGRQFSNSRSEMNVSTLELGDSALYLCASSAGTDTQYFGPGTRLTVL.

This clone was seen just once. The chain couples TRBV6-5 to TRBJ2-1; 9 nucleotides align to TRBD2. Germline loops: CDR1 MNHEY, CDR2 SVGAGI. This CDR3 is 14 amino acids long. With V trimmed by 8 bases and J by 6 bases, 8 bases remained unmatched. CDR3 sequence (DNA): TGTGCCAGCTTCGAACTAGCGGGCCCCAATGAGCAGTTCTTC. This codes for CASFELAGPNEQFF.

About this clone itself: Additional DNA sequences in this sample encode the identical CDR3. CDR3 bases: TGTGCCAGCAGTTTAACGGGAGATCAGCCCCAGCATTTT. Amino acids: CASSLTGDQPQHF. The chain uses TRBV12-3 or TRBV12-4 and TRBJ1-5; D is uncertain. Trimming left V 2 bases short and J 5 bases short, with 7 bases between. The CDR3 length is 13 residues.

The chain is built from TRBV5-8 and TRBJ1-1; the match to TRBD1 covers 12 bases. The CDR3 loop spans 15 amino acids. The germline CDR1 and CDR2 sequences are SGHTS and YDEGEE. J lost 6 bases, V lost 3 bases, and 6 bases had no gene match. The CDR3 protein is CASSSAGQGAAEAFF. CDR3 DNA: TGTGCCAGCAGCTCGGCGGGACAGGGGGCGGCTGAAGCTTTCTTT.

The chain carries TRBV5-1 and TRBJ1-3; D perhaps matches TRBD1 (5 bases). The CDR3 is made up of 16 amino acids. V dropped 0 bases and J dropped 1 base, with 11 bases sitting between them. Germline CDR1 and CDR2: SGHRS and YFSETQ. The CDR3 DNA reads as TGCGCCAGCAGCTTGGTCGCCAGGGAATCTGGAAACACCATATATTTT. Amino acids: CASSLVARESGNTIYF.